This T cell receptor beta chain was sequenced during a study of T cell responses to AZD1222 COVID-19 vaccine. Study summary: Second-dose intervals near 4 or 12 weeks were combined.

Study conclusions and caveats: Only five to seven AZD1222 recipients were seropositive at baseline. The reported proportion of spike-specific TCRs targeting unmutated variant regions was nearly half. None of the repertoires were sampled until the peak T cell response had passed.

Germline CDR1 and CDR2: SGHTA and FQGTGA. V was clipped by 5 bases and J by 5 bases, with 12 bases between them. The CDR3 length is 13 residues. Clones were read by immunoSEQ multiplex PCR, and TCRdb kept only the in-frame ones, dropping some. Of roughly 99,000 clones detected, roughly nine tenths appear once; the ten largest clones hold around 4.5%. About this clone itself: The antigen is unknown.

This sequence originates from an adult in good health. The chain joins TRBV7-3 to TRBJ2-5; D is unclear. Source: peripheral blood, taken on day 0 of AZD1222 vaccination. The CDR3 region has the DNA TGTGCCAGCAGCAATGGACCCGATGAGACCCAGTACTTC. It encodes CASSNGPDETQYF.